This T cell receptor beta chain comes out of a study of early T cells in non-severe SARS-CoV-2 infection. The wider study: Investigators sequenced bulk RNA drawn from unsorted whole blood, and chains remained unpaired.

Broader study findings: Private and CD4 specificities were missed by VDJdb matching, skewed to anti-spike CD8.

Unique molecular identifiers were added to individual cDNA molecules. TCRdb itself ran the 5' RACE reads through MiXCR, one entry per CDR3 protein. The sample shows under 70,000 distinct CDR3 sequences, about 13% of them seen only once. Many counts were recorded for this clonotype. Its cognate antigen is unknown. CDR3 length equals 16 residues. The germline gives CDR1 DFQATT, CDR2 SNEGSKA (reference sequence). V was clipped by 3 bases and J by 4 bases; unmatched bases: 7. The sequencing sample was made of whole blood. This TCR derives from an adult who was a healthcare worker with PCR-confirmed SARS-CoV-2 infection or an uninfected control (not recorded which). The chain uses TRBV20-1 and TRBJ2-1; 12 nucleotides agree with TRBD2. The CDR3 is CSASRTSGIQYNEQFF. CDR3 DNA sequence: TGCAGTGCTAGCCGGACTAGCGGGATCCAATACAATGAGCAGTTCTTC.